One sample yielded the 20 T cell receptor beta chains listed below, sequenced in a study of blood T cell repertoires in COVID-19. Measured with immunoSEQ multiplex PCR; TCRdb has only the in-frame clones, and not every one. The sample lists approximately 150,000 clones; about 90% were seen once. Sequencing was done on a sample of PBMCs or T cells enriched from blood (not recorded which). All receptors derive from a human donor with acute COVID-19. The donor label of this sample is uncertain.

This sequence joins TRBV3-1 (or the pseudogene TRBV3-2) and TRBJ1-2, with 8 bases fitting TRBD1. Germline V CDR1 and CDR2: LGHDT, YNNKEL (reference sequence). Losses at the gene ends were 2 bases for V and 6 bases for J; bases not matched to a gene: 11. This CDR3 comprises 16 residues. The CDR3 coding sequence is TGTGCCAGCAGCCAACAAGGCCCAGGGGGCAAGGATGGCTACACCTTC. Translation: CASSQQGPGGKDGYTF.

The rearrangement links TRBV29-1 to TRBJ1-1, with 7 bases lining up with TRBD1. Germline V gives CDR1 SQVTM, CDR2 ANQGSEA. Trimming at V came to 5 bases and at J to 4 bases, leaving 10 bases not matched to a gene. The CDR3 spans 14 residues. CDR3 loop: CSVKGTVYGTEAFF. The CDR3 DNA reads as TGCAGCGTTAAAGGGACAGTGTATGGCACTGAAGCTTTCTTT.

The rearrangement joins TRBV18 to TRBJ2-7; D possibly corresponds to TRBD1 (6 bases). Trimming removed 4 bases from V and 3 bases from J, with 13 bases in between. In germline, CDR1 is KGHSH, CDR2 LQKENI. CDR3 length: 14 amino acids. This CDR3 reads CASSQSGQNYEQYF. DNA for the CDR3: TGTGCCAGCTCACAATCCGGACAGAACTACGAGCAGTACTTC.

As for this clone: A junction boundary mismatches the germline segment, possibly from a read error. The chain carries TRBV3-1 (or the pseudogene TRBV3-2) and TRBJ1-2; D perhaps matches TRBD1 (6 bases). Germline lookup yields CDR1 LGHDT and CDR2 YNNKEL (reference sequence). This CDR3 has 14 residues. The CDR3 nucleotides are TGTGCCAGCAGTCAAGAGTCCAGGGGCCATGGCTACACCTTC. It yields the protein CASSQESRGHGYTF.

The chain has TRBV7-2 and TRBJ2-5; a weak D match, TRBD2 (5 bases). Germline V gives CDR1 SGHTA, CDR2 FQGNSA. There are 13 residues in the CDR3. The germline V and J ends were trimmed by 5 bases and 5 bases, with 12 bases remaining between them. The CDR3 DNA is TGTGCCAGCAGCCCCGGACTGTCGGAGACCCAGTACTTC. As protein: CASSPGLSETQYF.

The rearrangement links TRBV18 to TRBJ1-6; D call uncertain. The germline V gene encodes CDR1 KGHSH and CDR2 LQKENI. The V end was cut by 4 bases, the J end by 1 base, with 8 bases between. This CDR3 region has 15 residues. The CDR3 is CASSLDKSYNSPLHF. The DNA of the CDR3 is TGTGCCAGCTCACTCGACAAATCCTATAATTCACCCCTCCACTTT. The whole variable domain, filled in from reference TRBV18 and TRBJ1-6, reads NAGVMQNPRHLVRRRGQEARLRCSPMKGHSHVYWYRQLPEEGLKFMVYLQKENIIDESGMPKERFSAEFPKEGPSILRIQQVVRGDSAAYFCASSLDKSYNSPLHFGNGTRLTVT.

The genes are TRBV27 and TRBJ1-5, with a weak D call TRBD1 (5 bases). This CDR3 has 15 amino acids. V was clipped by 3 bases and J by 5 bases, with 14 bases between them. Germline CDR1 and CDR2: MNHEY and SMNVEV (reference sequence). The CDR3 protein is CASSLVGQGDQPQHF. Written as DNA, the CDR3 is TGTGCCAGCAGTTTGGTGGGGCAGGGCGATCAGCCCCAGCATTTT.

The V and J genes are TRBV4-1 and TRBJ1-2, with D possibly being TRBD1 (5 bases). The CDR3 is made up of 16 amino acids. In germline, CDR1 is MGHRA, CDR2 YSYEKL. The V end was cut by 3 bases, the J end by 1 base, with 15 bases between. The CDR3 protein is CASSQISTENNYGYTF. CDR3 nucleotide sequence: TGCGCCAGCAGCCAGATCTCGACAGAAAATAACTATGGCTACACCTTC.

V and J are TRBV7-8 and TRBJ2-3; 9 bases align to TRBD1. In germline, CDR1 is SGHVS, CDR2 FQNEAQ. The ends lost 3 bases at V and 0 bases at J; junction bases unmatched: 4. There are 16 residues in the CDR3. This chain's CDR3 is CASSFGTGLSTDTQYF. CDR3 DNA sequence: TGTGCCAGCAGCTTCGGGACAGGGCTTAGCACAGATACGCAGTATTTT.

The V and J genes are TRBV7-2 and TRBJ2-3, with a weak D call TRBD1 (5 bases). CDR3 length: 14 residues. CDR1 is SGHTA and CDR2 is FQGNSA in the germline V gene. Trimming took off 5 bases at V and 0 bases at J, with 9 bases between the two ends. Written as DNA, the CDR3 is TGTGCCAGCAGCCCAGGACACAGCACAGATACGCAGTATTTT. Its translation is CASSPGHSTDTQYF.

The rearrangement links TRBV15 to TRBJ2-1; no clear D gene. CDR1 is LNHNV, CDR2 YYDKDF, per germline (reference sequence). The CDR3 is 14 residues long. The V gene lost 1 base and the J gene lost 6 bases, with 10 bases spanning the gap. The CDR3 sequence is CATSRGPPGNEQFF. The DNA of the CDR3 is TGTGCCACCAGCAGAGGTCCTCCCGGCAATGAGCAGTTCTTC.

This chain joins TRBV4-1 and TRBJ2-1; 10 nucleotides match TRBD2. The trim removed 2 bases at V and 4 bases at J, leaving 11 bases unmatched. The CDR3 has 18 amino acids. Germline V CDR1 and CDR2: MGHRA, YSYEKL. The CDR3 DNA reads TGCGCCAGCAGCCAATCACCCCCGACTAGCGGGCCTTACAATGAGCAGTTCTTC. Translation: CASSQSPPTSGPYNEQFF.

This chain joins TRBV27 and TRBJ2-5; D is possibly TRBD2 (5 bases). Germline CDR1 and CDR2: MNHEY and SMNVEV (reference sequence). The CDR3 runs 13 residues. The V gene lost 4 bases and the J gene lost 5 bases, with 11 bases spanning the gap. The chain's CDR3 is CASSSILGETQYF. The CDR3 nucleotides read TGTGCCAGCAGTTCGATACTAGGGGAGACCCAGTACTTC.

The chain recombines TRBV6-2 or TRBV6-3 with TRBJ2-1; 9 bases agree with TRBD2. Germline CDR1 and CDR2: MNHEY and SVGEGT. The CDR3 covers 17 residues. V trimming: 5 bases; J trimming: 4 bases; junction bases outside the gene matches: 12. CDR3 sequence reads: CASSTEEKRGAYNEQFF. The CDR3, as DNA: TGTGCCAGCAGTACTGAAGAAAAGCGGGGGGCATACAATGAGCAGTTCTTC.

About this clone itself: This specimen includes other DNA sequences encoding the same CDR3. In DNA, the CDR3 is TGTGCCAGCAGTCTAAGACAGGGTAGCTATGGCTACACCTTC. Encoded protein: CASSLRQGSYGYTF. The chain carries TRBV27 and TRBJ1-2, with 7 bases matching TRBD1. V was pared by 5 bases and J by 4 bases, with 7 bases of the junction left unmatched. There are 14 residues in the CDR3. Germline V gene sequence: CDR1 MNHEY, CDR2 SMNVEV (reference sequence).

The chain is built from TRBV7-9 and TRBJ1-5, with D possibly being TRBD1 (6 bases). V lost 0 bases and J lost 1, with 7 bases in between. This CDR3 comprises 15 residues. Germline V gene sequence: CDR1 SEHNR, CDR2 FQNEAQ (reference sequence). CDR3 amino acids: CASSLAGTSNQPQHF. CDR3 in DNA: TGTGCCAGCAGCTTAGCGGGGACAAGCAATCAGCCCCAGCATTTT.

This clone occurred a few times. The chain has TRBV19 and TRBJ1-2; D not resolved. The CDR3 sequence is 13 residues long. The V and J ends lost 4 bases and 4 bases respectively, with 10 bases between them. Per germline, CDR1 LNHDA and CDR2 SQIVND (reference sequence). DNA for the CDR3: TGTGCCAGTAGTACCGGCCAGGCCTATGGCTACACCTTC. It translates to CASSTGQAYGYTF. Combining the CDR3 with reference TRBV19 and TRBJ1-2 gives the whole variable domain DGGITQSPKYLFRKEGQNVTLSCEQNLNHDAMYWYRQDPGQGLRLIYYSQIVNDFQKGDIAEGYSVSREKKESFPLTVTSAQKNPTAFYLCASSTGQAYGYTFGSGTRLTVV.

In this sample, this clone turned up a few times. The chain joins TRBV9 to TRBJ1-1; D not resolved. Germline V gives CDR1 SGDLS, CDR2 YYNGEE. Trimming shortened V by 4 bases and J by 1 base, and 11 bases separated the two germline ends. This CDR3 has 14 residues. CDR3 protein: CASSRSGGNTEAFF. CDR3 DNA sequence: TGTGCCAGCAGCCGTAGTGGAGGGAACACTGAAGCTTTCTTT. The complete variable domain, with remaining parts taken from reference TRBV9 and TRBJ1-1, reads DSGVTQTPKHLITATGQRVTLRCSPRSGDLSVYWYQQSLDQGLQFLIQYYNGEERAKGNILERFSAQQFPDLHSELNLSSLELGDSALYFCASSRSGGNTEAFFGQGTRLTVV.

The chain recombines TRBV19 with TRBJ1-4, with 10 bases aligning to TRBD1. CDR3 size: 13 residues. Germline V gene sequence: CDR1 LNHDA, CDR2 SQIVND (reference sequence). V shed 10 bases, J shed 7 bases, and the junction held 6 bases outside the gene matches. The CDR3 loop is CATRQGAGEKLFF. DNA of the CDR3: TGTGCCACCAGACAGGGGGCCGGTGAAAAACTGTTTTTT. Variable domain in full (rest from reference TRBV19 and TRBJ1-4): DGGITQSPKYLFRKEGQNVTLSCEQNLNHDAMYWYRQDPGQGLRLIYYSQIVNDFQKGDIAEGYSVSREKKESFPLTVTSAQKNPTAFYLCATRQGAGEKLFFGSGTQLSVL.

The chain combines TRBV3-1 (or the pseudogene TRBV3-2) with TRBJ2-5; weak D call: TRBD2 (5 bases). CDR3 length equals 13 residues. CDR1 is LGHDT and CDR2 is YNNKEL in the germline V gene (reference sequence). The V gene lost 6 bases and the J gene lost 2 bases, with 10 bases spanning the gap. The CDR3 here is CASSLDFQETQYF. CDR3 DNA sequence: TGTGCCAGCAGTCTGGACTTTCAAGAGACCCAGTACTTC.